This TCR beta chain was retrieved from a study of cytomegalovirus exposure and HLA in healthy donors. The CDR3 extends over 15 amino acids. CDR1 SGHRS and CDR2 YFSETQ come from the germline V gene. The V and J ends lost 3 bases and 1 base, in that order; junction bases with no gene match: 6. To note about this clone: Its target is not known.

The study, taken as a whole, reports: A reported reduction in N-insertions relative to the roughly 710-donor mean was seen in an Asian-associated ancestry cluster in a later analysis. A later analysis linked a missense DCLRE1C variant to TCR beta V- and J-gene trimming.

Use of 60 Vbeta and 13 Jbeta primers characterized the PCR. The protocol was immunoSEQ multiplex PCR, while the TCRdb copy is restricted to in-frame clones and leaves out a portion. The sample consists of 74,000 or so clones, 75% to 85% of them appearing once. V gene TRBV5-1 combines with J gene TRBJ1-1; the match to TRBD1 covers 7 bases. The TCR sequence derives from a man aged 50 to 59 in good health and CMV-seropositive. Sequenced input: PBMCs. CDR3 sequence: CASSSQGEANTEAFF. CDR3 bases: TGCGCCAGCAGCTCCCAGGGGGAGGCGAACACTGAAGCTTTCTTT.